This T cell receptor beta chain was sequenced in a study of T cell clonotyping in hematopoietic cell transplantation. General observations from the study: CD4 and CD8 repertoire contributions could not be separated without sorting. Pathologically expanded recipient clonotypes increased progressively from day 30 to day 180 as diversity fell. At the given depth, recipient repertoires were over 95% de novo clonotypes.

Recipient blood drawn about 28 days pretransplant and days 30, 100, 180 after. As regards this clone: No antigen is known for it.

V lost 2 bases, J lost 2 bases, and 4 bases lay in between. This CDR3 has 12 amino acids. Germline V gives CDR1 GTSNPN, CDR2 SVGIG (reference sequence). The table came from immunoSEQ multiplex PCR; TCRdb's copy has only in-frame clones and leaves some out. The table lists roughly 7,000 clones, around 91% of them singletons. The chain carries TRBV30 and TRBJ1-3; D remains ambiguous. The clonotype was recovered from a female patient in her 50s who had an allogeneic stem cell transplant from an unrelated donor, so the T cells may come from the graft donor. Some clones in this sample may be carry-over from other donors' samples. Here the sequenced sample was PBMCs, taken 30 days after allogeneic stem cell transplant. CDR3 loop: CAWSRAGNTIYF. The CDR3, as DNA: TGTGCCTGGAGTCGAGCTGGAAACACCATATATTTT.